The 17 T cell receptor beta chains presented below share a single source sample, sequenced in a study of cytomegalovirus exposure and HLA in healthy donors. A multiplex PCR was run with 60 Vbeta primers and 13 Jbeta primers. Sequencing used immunoSEQ multiplex PCR; TCRdb keeps in-frame clones, though not all of them. The sample's table shows around 77,000 clones. The sample consisted of PBMCs. The receptors were sampled from a man over 45 in good health and CMV-seropositive.

This chain joins TRBV18 and TRBJ2-5; D not certain. In germline, CDR1 is KGHSH, CDR2 LQKENI. The CDR3 is 14 residues long. Trimming removed 4 bases at V and 3 bases at J, with 12 bases between. CDR3 coding DNA: TGTGCCAGCTCACACTCTGATCTGAAAGAGACCCAGTACTTC. Translating gives CASSHSDLKETQYF.

V is TRBV5-6 and J is TRBJ1-2, with D possibly matching TRBD1 (5 bases). The CDR3 extends over 15 amino acids. In germline, CDR1 is SGHDT, CDR2 YYEEEE. The V and J ends lost 1 base and 5 bases respectively, with 15 bases between them. In DNA form, the CDR3 reads TGTGCCAGCAGCTTGAACACAGGCGTACATTATGGCTACACCTTC. It yields the protein CASSLNTGVHYGYTF.

The chain has TRBV27 and TRBJ2-1; TRBD2 matches 9 bases. V trimming: 7 bases; J trimming: 7 bases; junction bases outside the gene matches: 14. Germline V gives CDR1 MNHEY, CDR2 SMNVEV (reference sequence). The CDR3 has 16 amino acids. The CDR3 region has the DNA TGTGCCAGCAAACGGGCTAGCGGGATTGTTAGGAATGAGCAGTTCTTC. Translation gives CASKRASGIVRNEQFF.

The rearrangement uses TRBV19 and TRBJ1-1; possibly TRBD1 for D (5 bases). Per germline, CDR1 LNHDA and CDR2 SQIVND (reference sequence). V was cut by 3 bases and J by 4 bases, with 12 bases left in between. This CDR3 spans 14 amino acids. The CDR3 protein is CASSIRGGGTEAFF. The DNA for the CDR3 is TGTGCCAGTAGTATCCGGGGGGGAGGCACTGAAGCTTTCTTT.

This chain links TRBV5-1 with TRBJ2-1; 8 bases align to TRBD1. The CDR3 extends over 14 amino acids. The V gene end was trimmed by 4 bases and the J gene end by 9 bases; junction bases not matched to a gene: 9. Per the germline V gene, CDR1 is SGHRS and CDR2 is YFSETQ. The CDR3 nucleotides are TGCGCCAGCAGCGCGACAGGGGCGGTGGGTGAGCAGTTCTTC. Encoded protein: CASSATGAVGEQFF.

This chain links TRBV28 with TRBJ2-7, with a weak D call TRBD1 (6 bases). Germline-derived CDR1 and CDR2 are MDHEN and SYDVKM. The CDR3 totals 12 residues. V dropped 7 bases and J dropped 6 bases, with 13 bases sitting between them. Written as DNA, the CDR3 is TGTGCCAGCAAATCTGGGGGCAGCGAGCAGTACTTC. This translates into CASKSGGSEQYF.

The chain combines TRBV10-3 with TRBJ2-5; 9 bases fit TRBD2. V shed 4 bases and J 1 base; nucleotides not matched to a gene: 7. CDR1 is ENHRY and CDR2 is SYGVKD in the germline V gene. The CDR3 covers 16 residues. This CDR3 is CAISGRRGGPQETQYF. In nucleotides, the CDR3 is TGTGCCATCAGTGGTCGGCGGGGGGGCCCCCAAGAGACCCAGTACTTC.

The genes are TRBV5-1 and TRBJ1-1, with 10 bases fitting TRBD1. Germline V lookup: CDR1 SGHRS, CDR2 YFSETQ. The CDR3 is 18 residues long. The V gene end was trimmed by 0 bases and the J gene end by 5 bases; junction bases not matched to a gene: 13. CDR3 sequence: CASSLVIWSRDRGTEAFF. CDR3 nucleotides: TGCGCCAGCAGCTTGGTTATTTGGTCACGGGACAGGGGAACTGAAGCTTTCTTT.

The V call is TRBV7-9, the J call TRBJ1-4; 9 bases agree with TRBD1. The CDR3 consists of 15 residues. Looked up from germline, CDR1 is SEHNR and CDR2 is FQNEAQ (reference sequence). Losses at the gene ends were 5 bases for V and 8 bases for J; bases not matched to a gene: 9. In DNA, the CDR3 is TGTGCCAGCAGCACGAACCGGGACAGGGACGAAAAACTGTTTTTT. Translating gives CASSTNRDRDEKLFF.

The gene calls are TRBV6-5 and TRBJ2-7, with TRBD1 as a possible D gene (7 bases). Between the trimmed V and J ends, which lost 5 bases and 2 bases, there was a span of 16 bases. Looked up from germline, CDR1 is MNHEY and CDR2 is SVGAGI. The CDR3 is made up of 15 amino acids. CDR3 sequence reads: CASSVGAGGTYEQYV. CDR3 nucleotide sequence: TGTGCCAGCAGTGTTGGGGCAGGGGGGACCTACGAGCAGTACGTC.

This rearrangement joins TRBV5-1 to TRBJ2-1, with TRBD2 matching over 9 bases. V lost 0 bases and J lost 6; bases outside the gene matches: 4. Germline values: CDR1 SGHRS, CDR2 YFSETQ. The CDR3 sequence is 15 residues long. The CDR3 spells CASSLEGGRANEQFF. CDR3 bases: TGCGCCAGCAGCTTGGAAGGCGGGAGGGCCAATGAGCAGTTCTTC.

V is TRBV4-1 and J is TRBJ1-1; 8 bases map to TRBD1. The trim removed 3 bases at V and 6 bases at J, leaving 9 bases unmatched. The CDR3 has 15 residues. Germline CDR1 and CDR2: MGHRA and YSYEKL. CDR3 nucleotide sequence: TGCGCCAGCAGCCATGTCGGACAGGGTAAGGCTGAAGCTTTCTTT. The encoded protein is CASSHVGQGKAEAFF.

The J gene is TRBJ2-5, the V gene TRBV7-9; 8 bases are shared with TRBD2. Losses at the gene ends were 2 bases for V and 5 bases for J; bases not matched to a gene: 7. Germline CDR1 and CDR2: SEHNR and FQNEAQ (reference sequence). The CDR3 is made up of 15 amino acids. The CDR3 reads CASSLSSGGAETQYF. The CDR3 region has the DNA TGTGCCAGCAGCTTAAGCTCCGGGGGGGCGGAGACCCAGTACTTC.

V usage is TRBV7-3 and J usage is TRBJ1-3; a possible D gene is TRBD1 (5 bases). Germline V lookup: CDR1 SGHTA, CDR2 FQGTGA. The CDR3 totals 16 residues. The ends were cut back, 4 bases at V and 1 base at J, with 14 bases in the middle. CDR3 sequence (DNA): TGTGCCAGCAGCTCAGGGCCAGGGTCGTCTGGAAACACCATATATTTT. As protein: CASSSGPGSSGNTIYF. Full variable domain (outside the CDR3, taken from reference TRBV7-3 and TRBJ1-3): GAGVSQTPSNKVTEKGKYVELRCDPISGHTALYWYRQSLGQGPEFLIYFQGTGAADDSGLPNDRFFAVRPEGSVSTLKIQRTERGDSAVYLCASSSGPGSSGNTIYFGEGSWLTVV.

The J gene is TRBJ2-2, the V gene TRBV7-9; 7 nucleotides line up with TRBD1. After removal of 7 bases from V and 2 bases from J, the junction contained 4 bases not matched to a gene. This CDR3 is built from 14 residues. Germline CDR1 is SEHNR and CDR2 is FQNEAQ (reference sequence). Here the CDR3 reads CASMGTDNTGELFF. The CDR3 DNA reads as TGTGCCAGCATGGGGACAGATAACACCGGGGAGCTGTTTTTT.

The rearrangement uses TRBV20-1 and TRBJ2-7; possibly TRBD1 for D (6 bases). The CDR3 covers 11 residues. Trimming shortened V by 3 bases and J by 3 bases, and 6 bases separated the two germline ends. The germline gives CDR1 DFQATT, CDR2 SNEGSKA (reference sequence). CDR3 nucleotide sequence: TGCAGTGCTAGGGACAGCTACGAGCAGTACGTC. Its translation: CSARDSYEQYV.

This rearrangement joins TRBV6-5 to TRBJ2-7; the D gene is possibly TRBD1 (5 bases). CDR3 length equals 13 residues. V was shortened by 5 bases and J by 3 bases, with 11 bases between the two germline ends. Germline V lookup: CDR1 MNHEY, CDR2 SVGAGI. The CDR3 DNA reads as TGTGCCAGCAGTGTTCACCAGGGCTACGAGCAGTACTTC. As protein: CASSVHQGYEQYF.